Reported below is one T cell receptor (beta chain). Its matching antigen is unknown. The data belong to a study of shared clonotypes between healthy human individuals. Study-level points and caveats: Although depth was large, rarefaction showed that sequencing of the sorted subsets was incomplete.

Per germline, CDR1 MRHNA and CDR2 SNTAGT. The CDR3 consists of 14 residues. V gave up 6 bases and J gave up 3 bases, with 14 bases separating them. Division of CD4+ cells produced a CD45RA+ naive subset and a CD45RA-negative memory subset. The data were produced by immunoSEQ multiplex PCR, yet TCRdb's version contains in-frame clones alone and is incomplete. The table has some 2 million clones, over 85% seen once. The sequenced sample consisted of naive CD4+ T cells sorted from blood. This sample's subset: CD45RA+ positively selected. The chain combines TRBV6-4 with TRBJ1-1; D call uncertain. The clonotype was recovered from a man aged 18 to 29 in good health. CDR3 in amino acids: CASSRRPGDTEAFF. The CDR3 DNA follows: TGTGCCAGCAGCCGCCGGCCAGGCGACACTGAAGCTTTCTTT.